The 16 T cell receptor beta chains given below trace back to one sample, sequenced in a study of cytomegalovirus exposure and HLA in healthy donors (dated by TCRdb to the late 2010s). The library was prepared using the immunoSEQ multiplex PCR assay. The immuneACCESS repertoire file appears here via TCRdb, limited to in-frame rearrangements. These files lack a portion of the clones; in checked studies, under half of the deficit traces to unresolved V genes, and the cause of the others is not known. This sample comprises 150,000 or so clones, about nine tenths of them detected only once. The ten largest clones capture 2% to 3% of the sample. Material for sequencing was PBMCs. The origin of the receptors is a man aged 18 to 35 in good health and CMV-seropositive.

The chain recombines TRBV2 with TRBJ2-3; TRBD1 is a possible D gene (6 bases). The CDR3 consists of 14 residues. The germline CDR1 and CDR2 sequences are SNHLY and FYNNEI. The V end was cut by 3 bases, the J end by 2 bases, with 9 bases between. The CDR3 DNA sequence: TGTGCCAGCAGTGAGCAGGGGTCCACAGATACGCAGTATTTT. It codes for CASSEQGSTDTQYF.

The V call is TRBV4-3, the J call TRBJ2-7, with 8 positions matching TRBD2. Per the germline V gene, CDR1 is LGHNA and CDR2 is YSLEER. The V segment lost 3 bases and the J segment 0 bases; nucleotides outside the gene matches: 7. The CDR3 length is 16 residues. CDR3 bases: TGCGCCAGCAGCCAGGATAGCGGGGCCAGCTCCTACGAGCAGTACTTC. It yields the protein CASSQDSGASSYEQYF.

The J gene is TRBJ1-2, the V gene TRBV5-3; weak D call: TRBD1 (6 bases). TRBV5-3 belongs to the ORF category, with a function that is uncertain. V lost 3 bases and J lost 4, with 16 bases in between. CDR3 length: 15 amino acids. CDR3 DNA sequence: TGTGCCAGAAGCTCACAGACAGGAGTAGGCTATGGCTACACCTTC. Amino acid sequence: CARSSQTGVGYGYTF.

The chain uses TRBV7-2 and TRBJ2-3; D gene ambiguous. CDR1 and CDR2 (germline): SGHTA, FQGNSA. This CDR3 has 14 residues. V lost 2 bases, J lost 6 bases, and 12 bases lay in between. The CDR3 region has the DNA TGTGCCAGCAGCTTACTGCCCGCGCCGGATACGCAGTATTTT. Its protein product is CASSLLPAPDTQYF.

V is TRBV4-3 and J is TRBJ1-6; D is uncertain. The CDR3 runs 16 residues. CDR1 and CDR2 from the germline V gene are LGHNA and YSLEER. V lost 0 bases and J lost 7, with 13 bases in between. The CDR3 protein is CASSQDRSGINSPLHF. The CDR3 DNA reads as TGCGCCAGCAGCCAAGATAGAAGCGGAATCAATTCACCCCTCCACTTT.

This clone was seen a handful of times. This chain uses TRBV5-4 with TRBJ2-7; D gene uncertain. From germline, CDR1 is SGHNT and CDR2 YYREEE (reference sequence). The germline V and J ends were trimmed by 2 bases and 2 bases, with 8 bases remaining between them. The CDR3 length is 13 residues. The CDR3 region is CASSFRGPYEQYF. The CDR3 bases are TGTGCCAGCAGCTTTAGAGGTCCCTACGAGCAGTACTTC.

This chain connects TRBV23-1 to TRBJ2-7; the match to TRBD1 covers 8 bases. TRBV23-1 is filed as an ORF, its function uncertain. V gave up 8 bases and J gave up 3 bases; unmatched junction bases: 6. This CDR3 is built from 13 residues. As DNA, the CDR3 is TGCGCCAGCCATGGACAGGGCGACTACGAGCAGTACTTC. As protein: CASHGQGDYEQYF.

The V gene is TRBV5-1, the J gene TRBJ2-1; D is unresolved. The CDR3 loop spans 12 amino acids. The germline V gene encodes CDR1 SGHRS and CDR2 YFSETQ. The V end was cut by 0 bases, the J end by 9 bases, with 7 bases between. The CDR3 region has the DNA TGCGCCAGCAGCTTGGAAGCAAGTGAGCAGTTCTTC. Its translation is CASSLEASEQFF. The full variable domain, with the rest looked up from reference TRBV5-1 and TRBJ2-1, is KAGVTQTPRYLIKTRGQQVTLSCSPISGHRSVSWYQQTPGQGLQFLFEYFSETQRNKGNFPGRFSGRQFSNSRSEMNVSTLELGDSALYLCASSLEASEQFFGPGTRLTVL.

The rearrangement uses TRBV29-1 and TRBJ2-5, with D possibly TRBD1 on 5 matching bases. The CDR3 length is 12 residues. V was clipped by 4 bases and J by 2 bases, with 8 bases between them. Germline loops: CDR1 SQVTM, CDR2 ANQGSEA. The CDR3 here is CSVGAGQETQYF. The CDR3 nucleotides are TGCAGCGTTGGAGCAGGGCAAGAGACCCAGTACTTC.

The genes are TRBV7-9 and TRBJ2-3; TRBD1 aligns across 10 bases. J lost 3 bases, V lost 4 bases, and 7 bases had no gene match. The length of the CDR3 is 16 residues. CDR1 is SEHNR and CDR2 is FQNEAQ in the germline V gene (reference sequence). This chain's CDR3 is CASSSWDRGVTDTQYF. The CDR3 coding sequence is TGTGCCAGCAGCTCGTGGGACAGGGGCGTGACAGATACGCAGTATTTT.

This clone has only a few counts. The chain recombines TRBV7-2 with TRBJ2-7; no clear D gene. Germline loops: CDR1 SGHTA, CDR2 FQGNSA. Trimming removed 1 base at V and 3 bases at J, with 10 bases between. The CDR3 extends over 14 amino acids. CDR3 coding DNA: TGTGCCAGCAGCTTAGAGGCAGGCTACTACGAGCAGTACTTC. This codes for CASSLEAGYYEQYF.

The genes are TRBV28 and TRBJ1-1; D uncertain. CDR1 is MDHEN and CDR2 is SYDVKM in the germline V gene. V lost 6 bases and J 1 base, leaving 15 bases between the germline ends. The CDR3 contains 15 residues. The CDR3 DNA reads as TGTGCCAGCAGCTCCACGACAACCACGAACACTGAAGCTTTCTTT. Translated, it gives CASSSTTTTNTEAFF.

The chain recombines TRBV7-8 with TRBJ2-3; no clear D gene. Germline CDR1 and CDR2: SGHVS and FQNEAQ. The CDR3 runs 15 residues. V was trimmed by 5 bases and J by 5 bases, leaving 17 bases between them. The DNA for the CDR3 is TGTGCCAGCAGCCTCAGCCGACCCGCGGTAGATACGCAGTATTTT. Translated, it gives CASSLSRPAVDTQYF.

CDR3 residues: CASSQEENQPQHF. The DNA for the CDR3 is TGCGCCAGCAGCCAAGAGGAGAATCAGCCCCAGCATTTT. This chain uses TRBV4-3 with TRBJ1-5; D is undetermined. The germline gives CDR1 LGHNA, CDR2 YSLEER. V lost 0 bases to trimming and J lost 4 bases, with 4 bases between them. CDR3 length equals 13 residues.

The gene calls are TRBV18 and TRBJ2-7; 8 bases fit TRBD2. The CDR3 spans 14 residues. Germline V gene lookup returns CDR1 KGHSH and CDR2 LQKENI. Trimming took 3 bases from V and 5 from J; bases not matched to a gene: 6. The CDR3 DNA reads TGTGCCAGCTCACCTGGGACTAGTCTCCACGAGCAGTACTTC. Translated, it gives CASSPGTSLHEQYF.

The V gene is TRBV19, the J gene TRBJ1-5; D perhaps matches TRBD1 (5 bases). Trimming stripped 4 bases from V and 7 bases from J, with 23 bases between. The CDR3 runs 17 residues. In germline, CDR1 is LNHDA, CDR2 SQIVND (reference sequence). The CDR3 sequence: CASSRDVGGAGRQPQHF. The DNA of the CDR3 is TGTGCCAGTAGTAGGGATGTTGGCGGGGCTGGGAGGCAGCCCCAGCATTTT.